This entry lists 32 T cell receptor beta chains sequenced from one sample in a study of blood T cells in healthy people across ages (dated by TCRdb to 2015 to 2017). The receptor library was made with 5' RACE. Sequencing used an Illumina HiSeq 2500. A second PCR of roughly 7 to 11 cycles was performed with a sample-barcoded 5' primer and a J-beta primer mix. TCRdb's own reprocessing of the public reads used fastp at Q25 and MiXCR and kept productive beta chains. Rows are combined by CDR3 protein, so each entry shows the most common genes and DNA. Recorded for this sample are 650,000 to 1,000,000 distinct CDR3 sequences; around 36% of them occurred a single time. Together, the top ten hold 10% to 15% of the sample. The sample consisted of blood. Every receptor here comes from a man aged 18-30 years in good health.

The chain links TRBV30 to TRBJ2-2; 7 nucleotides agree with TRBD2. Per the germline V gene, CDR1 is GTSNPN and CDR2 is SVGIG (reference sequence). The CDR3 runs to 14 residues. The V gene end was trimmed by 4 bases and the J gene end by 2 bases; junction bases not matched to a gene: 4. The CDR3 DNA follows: TGTGCCTGGACAAGACTAGCTAACACCGGGGAGCTGTTTTTT. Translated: CAWTRLANTGELFF. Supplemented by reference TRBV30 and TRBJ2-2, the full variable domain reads SQTIHQWPATLVQPVGSPLSLECTVEGTSNPNLYWYRQAAGRGLQLLFYSVGIGQISSEVPQNLSASRPQDRQFILSSKKLLLSDSGFYLCAWTRLANTGELFFGEGSRLTVL.

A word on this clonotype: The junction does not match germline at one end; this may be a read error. The CDR3 nucleotides read TGTGCCAGCAGCCCGAAAGGGGGGCCTAATGAAGAACTGTTTTTT. It yields the protein CASSPKGGPNEELFF. The chain employs TRBV7-9 and TRBJ1-4; a possible D gene is TRBD1 (6 bases). There are 15 residues in the CDR3. Germline V gene data show CDR1 as SEHNR and CDR2 as FQNEAQ (reference sequence).

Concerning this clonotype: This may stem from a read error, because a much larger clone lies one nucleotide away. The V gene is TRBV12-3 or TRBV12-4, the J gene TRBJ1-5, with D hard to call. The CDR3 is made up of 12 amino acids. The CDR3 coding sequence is TGTGCCAGCAAGACTAGCAATCAGCTCCAGCATTTT. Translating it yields CASKTSNQLQHF.

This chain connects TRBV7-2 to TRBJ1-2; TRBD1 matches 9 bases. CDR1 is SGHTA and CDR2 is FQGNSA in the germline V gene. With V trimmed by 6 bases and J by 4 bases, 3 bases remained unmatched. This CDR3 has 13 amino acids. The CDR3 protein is CASREGQGYGYTF. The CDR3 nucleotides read TGTGCCAGCAGGGAGGGACAGGGCTATGGCTACACCTTC. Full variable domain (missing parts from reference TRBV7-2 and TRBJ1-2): GAGVSQSPSNKVTEKGKDVELRCDPISGHTALYWYRQSLGQGLEFLIYFQGNSAPDKSGLPSDRFSAERTGGSVSTLTIQRTQQEDSAVYLCASREGQGYGYTFGSGTRLTVV.

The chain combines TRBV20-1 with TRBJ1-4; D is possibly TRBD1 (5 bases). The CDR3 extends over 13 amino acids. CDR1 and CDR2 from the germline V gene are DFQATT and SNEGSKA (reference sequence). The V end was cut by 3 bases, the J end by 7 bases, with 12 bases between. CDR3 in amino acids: CSASQGVGEKLFF. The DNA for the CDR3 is TGCAGTGCTAGCCAGGGCGTTGGTGAAAAACTGTTTTTT.

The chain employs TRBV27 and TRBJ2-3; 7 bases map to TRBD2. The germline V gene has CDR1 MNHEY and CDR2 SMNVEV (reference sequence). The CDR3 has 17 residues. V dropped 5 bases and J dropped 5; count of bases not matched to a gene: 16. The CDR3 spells CASSPRFWGRAQDTQYF. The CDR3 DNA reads TGTGCCAGCAGTCCCCGTTTTTGGGGGAGGGCACAAGATACGCAGTATTTT.

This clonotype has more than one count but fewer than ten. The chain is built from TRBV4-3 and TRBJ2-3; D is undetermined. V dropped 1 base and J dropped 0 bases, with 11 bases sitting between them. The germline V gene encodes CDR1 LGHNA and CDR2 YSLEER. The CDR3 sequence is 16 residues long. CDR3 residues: CASSQVVARSTDTQYF. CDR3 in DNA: TGCGCCAGCAGCCAAGTGGTAGCTAGGAGCACAGATACGCAGTATTTT.

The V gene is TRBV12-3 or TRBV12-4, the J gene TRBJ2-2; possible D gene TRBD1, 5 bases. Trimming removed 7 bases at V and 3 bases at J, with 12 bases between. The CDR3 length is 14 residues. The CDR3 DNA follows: TGTGCCAGCACCCTAGACAGCTACACCGGGGAGCTGTTTTTT. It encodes CASTLDSYTGELFF.

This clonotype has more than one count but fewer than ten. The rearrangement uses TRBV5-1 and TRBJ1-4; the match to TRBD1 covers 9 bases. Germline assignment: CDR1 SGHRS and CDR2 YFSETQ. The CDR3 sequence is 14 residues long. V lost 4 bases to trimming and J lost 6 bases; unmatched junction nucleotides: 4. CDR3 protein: CASSKGQGDEKLFF. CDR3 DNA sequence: TGCGCCAGCAGCAAGGGACAGGGAGATGAAAAACTGTTTTTT. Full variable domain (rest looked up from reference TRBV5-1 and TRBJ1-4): KAGVTQTPRYLIKTRGQQVTLSCSPISGHRSVSWYQQTPGQGLQFLFEYFSETQRNKGNFPGRFSGRQFSNSRSEMNVSTLELGDSALYLCASSKGQGDEKLFFGSGTQLSVL.

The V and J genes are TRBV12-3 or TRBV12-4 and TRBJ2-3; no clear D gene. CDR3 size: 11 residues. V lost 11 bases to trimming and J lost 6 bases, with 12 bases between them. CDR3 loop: CAGKSSDTQYF. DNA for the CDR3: TGTGCCGGCAAATCGAGCGATACGCAGTATTTT.

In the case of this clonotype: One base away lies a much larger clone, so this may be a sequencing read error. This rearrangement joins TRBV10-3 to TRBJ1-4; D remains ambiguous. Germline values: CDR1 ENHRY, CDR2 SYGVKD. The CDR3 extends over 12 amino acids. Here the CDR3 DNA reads TGTGCCATCAGTGAGACTAGTGAAAAACTGTTTTTT. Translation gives CAISETSEKLFF.

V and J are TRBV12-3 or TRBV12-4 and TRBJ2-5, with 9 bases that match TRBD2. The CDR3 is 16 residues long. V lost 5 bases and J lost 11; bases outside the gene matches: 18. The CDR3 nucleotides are TGTGCCAGCAGTCCTGGGCTAGCGGGGTCCACGAATGAGCAGTACTTC. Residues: CASSPGLAGSTNEQYF.

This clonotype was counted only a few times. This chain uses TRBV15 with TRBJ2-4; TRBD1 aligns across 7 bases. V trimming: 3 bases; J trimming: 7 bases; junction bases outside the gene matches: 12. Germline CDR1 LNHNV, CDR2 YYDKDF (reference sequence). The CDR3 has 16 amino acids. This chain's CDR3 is CATSRSVAGGSNIQYF. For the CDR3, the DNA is TGTGCCACCAGCAGGAGTGTGGCAGGGGGTTCGAACATTCAGTACTTC. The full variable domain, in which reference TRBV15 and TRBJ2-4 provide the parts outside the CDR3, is DAMVIQNPRYQVTQFGKPVTLSCSQTLNHNVMYWYQQKSSQAPKLLFHYYDKDFNNEADTPDNFQSRRPNTSFCFLDIRSPGLGDTAMYLCATSRSVAGGSNIQYFGAGTRLSVL.

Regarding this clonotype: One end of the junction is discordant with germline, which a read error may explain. The CDR3 DNA reads TGTGCCAGTAGCTTAAAGACTAGCGGGGGTGGGGAGCTGTTTTTT. It codes for CASSLKTSGGGELFF. V is TRBV7-3 and J is TRBJ2-2, with 12 bases that match TRBD2. There are 15 residues in the CDR3. Germline CDR1 reads SGHTA; CDR2 reads FQGTGA.

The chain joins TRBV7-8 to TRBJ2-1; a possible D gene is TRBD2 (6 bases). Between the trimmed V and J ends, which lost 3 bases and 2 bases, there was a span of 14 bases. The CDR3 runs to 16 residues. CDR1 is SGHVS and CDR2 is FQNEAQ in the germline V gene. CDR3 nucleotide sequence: TGTGCCAGCAGCTTCTCGCTAGCGCCCCCCTACAATGAGCAGTTCTTC. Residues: CASSFSLAPPYNEQFF. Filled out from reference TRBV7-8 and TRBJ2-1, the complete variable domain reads GAGVSQSPRYKVAKRGQDVALRCDPISGHVSLFWYQQALGQGPEFLTYFQNEAQLDKSGLPSDRFFAERPEGSVSTLKIQRTQQEDSAVYLCASSFSLAPPYNEQFFGPGTRLTVL.

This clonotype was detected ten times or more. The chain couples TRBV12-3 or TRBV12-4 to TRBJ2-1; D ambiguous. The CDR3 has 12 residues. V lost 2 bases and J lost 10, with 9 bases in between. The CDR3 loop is CASSLRISEQFF. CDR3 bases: TGTGCCAGCAGTTTAAGGATCTCGGAGCAGTTCTTC.

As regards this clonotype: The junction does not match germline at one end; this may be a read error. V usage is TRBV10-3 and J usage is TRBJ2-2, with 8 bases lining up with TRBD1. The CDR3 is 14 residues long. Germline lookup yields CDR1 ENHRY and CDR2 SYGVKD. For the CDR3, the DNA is TGTGCCATTCCCCGACAGGGGTACACTGGGGAGCTGTTTTTT. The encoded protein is CAIPRQGYTGELFF.

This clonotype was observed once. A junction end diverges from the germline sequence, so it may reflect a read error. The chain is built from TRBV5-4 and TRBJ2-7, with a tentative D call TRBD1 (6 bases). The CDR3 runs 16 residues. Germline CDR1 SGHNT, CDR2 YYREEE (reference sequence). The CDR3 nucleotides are TGTGCCGGCAGCCTACCTACGCAGGGACAAGTCTACGAGCAGTACTTC. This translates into CAGSLPTQGQVYEQYF.

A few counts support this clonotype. The CDR3 region has the DNA TGTGCCAGCAGCTCATCGGGGCCAGAGCAGTTCTTC. Protein product: CASSSSGPEQFF. The gene calls are TRBV7-8 and TRBJ2-1, with D perhaps given as TRBD1 or TRBD2 (5 bases each). CDR1 SGHVS and CDR2 FQNEAQ come from the germline V gene. This CDR3 region has 12 residues. Trimming pared 4 bases from V and 10 bases from J, leaving 11 bases between.

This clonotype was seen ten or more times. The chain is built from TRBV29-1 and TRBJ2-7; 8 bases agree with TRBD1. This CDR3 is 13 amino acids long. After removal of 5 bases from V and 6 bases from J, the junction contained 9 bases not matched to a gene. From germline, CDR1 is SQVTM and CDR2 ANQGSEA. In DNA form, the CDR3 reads TGCAGCGTTCAACCCGGACAGGGTGGCGAGCAGTACTTC. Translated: CSVQPGQGGEQYF.

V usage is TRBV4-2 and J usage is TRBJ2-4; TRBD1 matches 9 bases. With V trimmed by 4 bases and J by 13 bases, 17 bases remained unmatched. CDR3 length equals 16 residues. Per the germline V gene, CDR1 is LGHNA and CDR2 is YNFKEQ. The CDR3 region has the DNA TGTGCCAGCAGCCCCCGACAGGGGGTGGGAAATAAAGAGCAGTACTTC. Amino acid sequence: CASSPRQGVGNKEQYF.

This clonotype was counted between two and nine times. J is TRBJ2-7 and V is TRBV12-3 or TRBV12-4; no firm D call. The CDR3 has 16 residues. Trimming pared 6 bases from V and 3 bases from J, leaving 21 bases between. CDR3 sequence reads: CASSRSRPAALYEQYF. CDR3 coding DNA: TGTGCCAGCAGCCGCAGCAGGCCCGCGGCACTCTACGAGCAGTACTTC.

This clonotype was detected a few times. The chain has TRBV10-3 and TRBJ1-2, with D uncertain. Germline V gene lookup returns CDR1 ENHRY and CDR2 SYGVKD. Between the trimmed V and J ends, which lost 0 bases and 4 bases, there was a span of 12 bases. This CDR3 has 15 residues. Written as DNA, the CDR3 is TGTGCCATCAGTGAGTCGGTAGGCGGGAGCTATGGCTACACCTTC. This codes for CAISESVGGSYGYTF.

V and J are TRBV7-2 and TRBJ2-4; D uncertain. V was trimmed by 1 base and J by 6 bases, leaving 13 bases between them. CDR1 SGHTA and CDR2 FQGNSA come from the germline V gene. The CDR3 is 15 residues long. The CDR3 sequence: CASSLVGPAGNIQYF. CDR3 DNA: TGTGCCAGCAGCTTAGTTGGGCCAGCAGGAAACATTCAGTACTTC.

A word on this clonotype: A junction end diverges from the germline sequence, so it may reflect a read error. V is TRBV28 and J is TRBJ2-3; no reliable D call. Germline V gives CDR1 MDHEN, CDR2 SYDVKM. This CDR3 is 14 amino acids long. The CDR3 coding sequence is TGTGCCAGCAGTTTCGAAATTAGCACACATACGCAGTATTTT. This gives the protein CASSFEISTHTQYF.

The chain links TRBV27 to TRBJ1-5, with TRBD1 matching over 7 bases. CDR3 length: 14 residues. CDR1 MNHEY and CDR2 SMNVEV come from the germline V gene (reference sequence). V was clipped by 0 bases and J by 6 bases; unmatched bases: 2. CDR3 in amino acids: CASSLSGGFQPQHF. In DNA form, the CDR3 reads TGTGCCAGCAGTTTATCAGGGGGCTTTCAGCCCCAGCATTTT.

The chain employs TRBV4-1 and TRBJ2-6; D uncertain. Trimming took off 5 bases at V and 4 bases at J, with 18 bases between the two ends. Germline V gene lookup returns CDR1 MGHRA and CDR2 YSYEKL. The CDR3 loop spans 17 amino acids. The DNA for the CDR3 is TGCGCCAGCAGCTCGCATTCTTGGGATCCCGGGGCCAACGTCCTGACTTTC. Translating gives CASSSHSWDPGANVLTF.

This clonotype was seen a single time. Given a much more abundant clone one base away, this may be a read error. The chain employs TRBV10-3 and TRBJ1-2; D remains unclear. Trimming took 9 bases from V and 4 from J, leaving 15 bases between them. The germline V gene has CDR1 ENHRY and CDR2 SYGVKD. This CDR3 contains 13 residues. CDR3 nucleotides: TGTGCCATTGAGAATCTTGGCACCTATGGCTACACCTTC. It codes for CAIENLGTYGYTF.

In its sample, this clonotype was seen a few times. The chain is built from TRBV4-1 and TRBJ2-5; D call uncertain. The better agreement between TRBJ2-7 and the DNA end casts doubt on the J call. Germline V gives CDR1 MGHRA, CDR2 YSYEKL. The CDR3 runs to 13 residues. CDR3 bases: TGCGCCAGCAGCCAAGTCGCTACCTACGAGCAGTACTTC. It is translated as CASSQVATYEQYF.

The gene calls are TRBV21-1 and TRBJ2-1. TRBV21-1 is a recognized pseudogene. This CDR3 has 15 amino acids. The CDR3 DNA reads TGTGCCAGCAGCAAATTTAGGCTGATGTACTACGAGCAGTTCTTC. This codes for CASSKFRLMYYEQFF.

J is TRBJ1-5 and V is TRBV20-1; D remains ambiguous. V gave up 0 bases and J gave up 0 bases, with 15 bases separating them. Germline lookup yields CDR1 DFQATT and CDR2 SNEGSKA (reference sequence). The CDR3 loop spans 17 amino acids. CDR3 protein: CSARDQERIYSNQPQHF. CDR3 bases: TGCAGTGCTAGAGATCAGGAGCGGATCTATAGCAATCAGCCCCAGCATTTT.

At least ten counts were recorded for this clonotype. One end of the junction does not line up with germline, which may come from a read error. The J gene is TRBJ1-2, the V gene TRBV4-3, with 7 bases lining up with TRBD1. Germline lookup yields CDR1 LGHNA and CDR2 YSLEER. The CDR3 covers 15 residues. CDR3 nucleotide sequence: TGCGCCAGCAGCAAAGAGGGACAGCGCTTCTATGGCTACACCTTC. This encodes CASSKEGQRFYGYTF.